These 25 T cell receptor beta chains originate from one sample sequenced in a study of T cell repertoires in cytomegalovirus infection. MiXCR, run by TCRdb on the reads, gives a single entry per CDR3 protein. The sample lists about 230,000 distinct CDR3 sequences; over 20% were seen once. Sequencing was done on a sample of CD8+ T cells from PBMCs. The origin of the receptors is a human donor in good health (CMV status not recorded). Some clones in this sample may be carry-over from other donors' samples.

This clonotype was recorded many times. This CDR3 reads CASSLVIGMVRTQTYEQYF. As DNA, the CDR3 is TGTGCCAGCAGCTTAGTTATCGGGATGGTCAGGACCCAAACCTACGAGCAGTACTTC. V is TRBV7-8 and J is TRBJ2-7; D possibly corresponds to TRBD2 (5 bases). The CDR3 totals 19 residues. Germline CDR1 is SGHVS and CDR2 is FQNEAQ. The V end lost 1 base, the J end lost 2 bases, and 24 bases lay between the germline ends.

This clonotype appeared a few times. The rearrangement links TRBV20-1 to TRBJ1-1, with 8 bases matching TRBD1. The CDR3 covers 13 residues. V lost 6 bases to trimming and J lost 4 bases; unmatched junction nucleotides: 7. CDR1 DFQATT and CDR2 SNEGSKA come from the germline V gene (reference sequence). The CDR3 loop reads CSATGTGPTEAFF. The CDR3 region has the DNA TGCAGTGCAACCGGGACAGGTCCCACTGAAGCTTTCTTT.

Only a few counts were recorded for this clonotype. This chain uses TRBV20-1 with TRBJ2-1; D is possibly TRBD1 or TRBD2 (6 bases each). CDR3 size: 16 residues. CDR1 and CDR2 from the germline V gene are DFQATT and SNEGSKA (reference sequence). Deletions cut 3 bases from V and 6 bases from J, with 21 bases between. CDR3 region: CSARGEVWGPINEQFF. In nucleotides, the CDR3 is TGCAGTGCTAGGGGGGAGGTTTGGGGGCCGATCAATGAGCAGTTCTTC.

V is TRBV7-6 and J is TRBJ2-7; 9 positions agree with TRBD2. Germline CDR1 reads SGHVS; CDR2 reads FNYEAQ. V dropped 3 bases and J dropped 2; count of bases not matched to a gene: 2. This CDR3 region has 14 residues. CDR3 residues: CASSLERGAYEQYF. In DNA, the CDR3 is TGTGCCAGCAGCTTGGAGCGGGGGGCCTACGAGCAGTACTTC.

This clonotype was observed a few times. This chain links TRBV28 with TRBJ2-5, with no clear D. Germline CDR1 is MDHEN and CDR2 is SYDVKM. The germline V and J ends were trimmed by 5 bases and 0 bases, with 16 bases remaining between them. The CDR3 consists of 16 residues. CDR3 loop: CASSPNRLAYQETQYF. CDR3 in DNA: TGTGCCAGCAGTCCAAACCGTCTCGCGTACCAAGAGACCCAGTACTTC.

The sample holds a few counts of this clonotype. The V gene is TRBV5-4, the J gene TRBJ2-7; 7 nucleotides agree with TRBD1. This CDR3 is 12 amino acids long. The germline V gene encodes CDR1 SGHNT and CDR2 YYREEE (reference sequence). V was pared by 0 bases and J by 12 bases, with 6 bases of the junction left unmatched. CDR3 amino acids: CASSLGGQAWYF. DNA of the CDR3: TGTGCCAGCAGCTTGGGCGGACAGGCCTGGTACTTC.

This clonotype was detected ten times or more. The rearrangement joins TRBV7-8 to TRBJ2-7; 8 bases line up with TRBD1. Germline V CDR1 and CDR2: SGHVS, FQNEAQ. V was clipped by 4 bases and J by 2 bases; unmatched bases: 7. CDR3 length equals 15 residues. This CDR3 reads CASSSSGTGPYEQYF. The DNA of the CDR3 is TGTGCCAGCAGCTCATCCGGGACAGGACCCTACGAGCAGTACTTC. The complete variable domain, with remaining parts taken from reference TRBV7-8 and TRBJ2-7, reads GAGVSQSPRYKVAKRGQDVALRCDPISGHVSLFWYQQALGQGPEFLTYFQNEAQLDKSGLPSDRFFAERPEGSVSTLKIQRTQQEDSAVYLCASSSSGTGPYEQYFGPGTRLTVT.

V gene TRBV27 combines with J gene TRBJ2-1; 10 positions agree with TRBD1. Looked up from germline, CDR1 is MNHEY and CDR2 is SMNVEV (reference sequence). CDR3 length: 15 amino acids. V gave up 5 bases and J gave up 9 bases; unmatched junction bases: 10. The CDR3 loop is CASSNGQGGASEQFF. DNA for the CDR3: TGTGCCAGCAGTAACGGACAGGGGGGGGCAAGTGAGCAGTTCTTC.

The rearrangement joins TRBV5-6 to TRBJ2-7, with 7 bases lining up with TRBD1. This CDR3 is built from 15 residues. From germline, CDR1 is SGHDT and CDR2 YYEEEE. Unmatched junction bases numbered 9, after V lost 1 base and J lost 5 bases. This CDR3 reads CASSLWDTGAHEQYF. The DNA of the CDR3 is TGTGCCAGCAGCTTGTGGGATACAGGGGCCCACGAGCAGTACTTC.

V gene TRBV5-5 combines with J gene TRBJ1-1, with D unclear. The ends were cut back, 1 base at V and 0 bases at J, with 7 bases in the middle. Germline V gene data show CDR1 as SGHKS and CDR2 as YYEKEE (reference sequence). The CDR3 has 14 amino acids. The CDR3 DNA sequence: TGTGCCAGCAGCTTGATTAATATGAACACTGAAGCTTTCTTT. Amino acids: CASSLINMNTEAFF.

This clonotype was detected a few times. The CDR3 coding sequence is TGTGCCAGCAGTTTAATGGGACAGGGGGCTAATCAGCCCCAGCATTTT. Translation: CASSLMGQGANQPQHF. V and J are TRBV28 and TRBJ1-5; 12 bases align to TRBD1. This CDR3 contains 16 residues. Germline V lookup: CDR1 MDHEN, CDR2 SYDVKM. With 2 bases clipped from V and 4 bases from J, the junction kept 3 bases outside the gene matches.

The genes are TRBV7-6 and TRBJ2-5, with D perhaps given as TRBD1 or TRBD2 (5 bases each). The CDR3 has 13 amino acids. Germline CDR1 reads SGHVS; CDR2 reads FNYEAQ. The ends were cut back, 6 bases at V and 3 bases at J, with 11 bases in the middle. The CDR3 spells CASSHQGEETQYF. CDR3 sequence (DNA): TGTGCCAGCAGTCATCAGGGAGAAGAGACCCAGTACTTC.

This clonotype has just a few counts. The genes are TRBV5-6 and TRBJ2-3; 8 nucleotides align to TRBD1. The CDR3 loop spans 13 amino acids. J lost 9 bases, V lost 4 bases, and 7 bases had no gene match. From germline, CDR1 is SGHDT and CDR2 YYEEEE. The CDR3 DNA reads as TGTGCCAGCAGCGACGGACAGGGTCGGACGCAGTATTTT. Translated, it gives CASSDGQGRTQYF.

This sequence joins TRBV20-1 and TRBJ1-1, with no clear D. The CDR3 has 11 residues. Between the trimmed V and J ends, which lost 6 bases and 2 bases, there was a span of 7 bases. Germline V lookup: CDR1 DFQATT, CDR2 SNEGSKA (reference sequence). CDR3 nucleotides: TGCAGTGCACTTTTTAACACTGAAGCTTTCTTT. Amino acids: CSALFNTEAFF.

This clonotype was seen ten or more times. The chain couples TRBV28 to TRBJ2-2; unclear D gene. Trimming took off 10 bases at V and 1 base at J, with 7 bases between the two ends. Germline lookup yields CDR1 MDHEN and CDR2 SYDVKM. The CDR3 spans 12 residues. CDR3: CATGGNTGELFF. In DNA form, the CDR3 reads TGTGCCACCGGCGGGAACACCGGGGAGCTGTTTTTT.

This clonotype was observed many times. This sequence joins TRBV7-2 and TRBJ2-7; D is unresolved. The CDR3 length is 16 residues. The V end lost 2 bases, the J end lost 2 bases, and 16 bases lay between the germline ends. The V gene's germline CDR1 is SGHTA and CDR2 FQGNSA. CDR3 in amino acids: CASSLSSYGSAYEQYF. The CDR3 nucleotides read TGTGCCAGCAGCTTAAGTTCTTACGGGTCCGCCTACGAGCAGTACTTC.

The sample holds one count of this clonotype. With a much larger clone just one base away, this may be a read error. This sequence joins TRBV28 and TRBJ1-2, with no clear D. CDR1 MDHEN and CDR2 SYDVKM come from the germline V gene. The CDR3 consists of 12 residues. As DNA, the CDR3 is TGTACCAGCAGTTTAAGGAACTATGGCTACACCTTC. This codes for CTSSLRNYGYTF.

This clonotype was counted a single time. The rearrangement links TRBV24-1 to TRBJ2-2, with a weak D call TRBD2 (6 bases). The CDR3 covers 15 residues. Trimming took 7 bases from V and 0 from J, leaving 11 bases between them. Germline V gives CDR1 KGHDR, CDR2 SFDVKD. The CDR3 sequence is CATSRRGTNTGELFF. The CDR3 nucleotides read TGTGCCACCAGCCGCCGCGGGACGAACACCGGGGAGCTGTTTTTT.

V and J are TRBV28 and TRBJ2-7; TRBD2 might be the D (6 bases). This CDR3 has 15 residues. From germline, CDR1 is MDHEN and CDR2 SYDVKM. V lost 1 base, J lost 0 bases, and 10 bases lay in between. The chain's CDR3 is CASSLYSGSSYEQYF. The CDR3, as DNA: TGTGCCAGCAGTTTATATAGCGGTAGCTCCTACGAGCAGTACTTC.

V and J are TRBV2 and TRBJ2-7; 7 bases agree with TRBD2. CDR3 length: 17 amino acids. V shed 6 bases, J shed 3 bases, and the junction held 17 bases outside the gene matches. Germline CDR1 SNHLY, CDR2 FYNNEI. The CDR3 bases are TGTGCCAGCAGGGTCTCAAGGTCGATAGCGGGTGACTACGAGCAGTACTTC. Amino acid sequence: CASRVSRSIAGDYEQYF.

The chain recombines TRBV20-1 with TRBJ2-7; D is ambiguous. The germline CDR1 and CDR2 sequences are DFQATT and SNEGSKA (reference sequence). The CDR3 length is 13 residues. V lost 3 bases and J lost 5, with 14 bases in between. The CDR3, as DNA: TGCAGTGCTAGCCCCCCTACACGGAACGAGCAGTACTTC. Translating gives CSASPPTRNEQYF.

This clonotype was counted only a few times. The chain uses TRBV13 and TRBJ1-1, with D possibly being TRBD1 (5 bases). This CDR3 is 15 amino acids long. Germline loops: CDR1 PRHDT, CDR2 FYEKMQ (reference sequence). The ends were cut back, 5 bases at V and 1 base at J, with 14 bases in the middle. The DNA of the CDR3 is TGTGCCAGCAGCCCCTCCCTTACAGGGAACACTGAAGCTTTCTTT. Amino acids: CASSPSLTGNTEAFF.

This rearrangement joins TRBV2 to TRBJ2-3; D gene unclear. V was cut by 3 bases and J by 0 bases, with 13 bases left in between. Germline V lookup: CDR1 SNHLY, CDR2 FYNNEI. The CDR3 has 16 amino acids. CDR3 DNA: TGTGCCAGCAGTGACCCCCGGCAGTCTAGCACAGATACGCAGTATTTT. The encoded protein is CASSDPRQSSTDTQYF.

This clonotype was seen a handful of times. The chain links TRBV28 to TRBJ2-7, with 9 bases fitting TRBD1. Germline CDR1 reads MDHEN; CDR2 reads SYDVKM. Trimming took 6 bases from V and 5 from J; bases not matched to a gene: 11. The CDR3 consists of 15 residues. The CDR3 region is CASSRPGQGVHEQYF. CDR3 in DNA: TGTGCCAGCAGCCGACCGGGACAGGGAGTCCACGAGCAGTACTTC.

This clonotype has just a few counts. CDR3 DNA sequence: TGTGCCAGCAGTGAATGGGCCCCAGCTAGCACAGATACGCAGTATTTT. This sequence encodes CASSEWAPASTDTQYF. The chain has TRBV2 and TRBJ2-3; D not certain. Germline loops: CDR1 SNHLY, CDR2 FYNNEI. V was cut by 2 bases and J by 0 bases, with 12 bases left in between. This CDR3 is built from 16 residues.